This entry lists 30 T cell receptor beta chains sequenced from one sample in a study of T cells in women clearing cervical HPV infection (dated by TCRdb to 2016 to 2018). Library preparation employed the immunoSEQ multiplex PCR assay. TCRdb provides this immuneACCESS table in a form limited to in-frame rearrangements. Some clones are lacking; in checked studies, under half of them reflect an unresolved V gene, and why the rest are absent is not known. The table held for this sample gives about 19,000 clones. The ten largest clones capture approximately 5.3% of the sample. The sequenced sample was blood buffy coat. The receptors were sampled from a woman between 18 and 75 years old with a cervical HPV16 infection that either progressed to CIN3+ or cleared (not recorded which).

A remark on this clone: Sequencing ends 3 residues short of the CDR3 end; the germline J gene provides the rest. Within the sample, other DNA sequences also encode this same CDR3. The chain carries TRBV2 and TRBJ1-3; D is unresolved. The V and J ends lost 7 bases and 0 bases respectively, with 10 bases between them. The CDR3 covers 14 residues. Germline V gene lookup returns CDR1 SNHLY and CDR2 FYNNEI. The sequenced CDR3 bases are TGTGCCAGCAATAGAGGGTCCTCTGGAAACACC. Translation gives CASNRGSSGNT. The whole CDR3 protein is CASNRGSSGNTIYF. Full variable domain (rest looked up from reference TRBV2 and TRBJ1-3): EPEVTQTPSHQVTQMGQEVILRCVPISNHLYFYWYRQILGQKVEFLVSFYNNEISEKSEIFDDQFSVERPDGSNFTLKIRSTKLEDSAMYFCASNRGSSGNTIYFGEGSWLTVV.

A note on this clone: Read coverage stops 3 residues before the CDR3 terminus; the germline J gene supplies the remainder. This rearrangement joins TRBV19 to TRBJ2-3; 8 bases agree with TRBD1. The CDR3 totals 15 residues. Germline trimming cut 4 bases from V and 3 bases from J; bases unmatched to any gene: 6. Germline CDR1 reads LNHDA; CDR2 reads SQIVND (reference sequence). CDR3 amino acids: CASSTGQGGTDTQYF. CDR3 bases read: TGTGCCAGTAGTACCGGACAGGGTGGGACAGATACG.

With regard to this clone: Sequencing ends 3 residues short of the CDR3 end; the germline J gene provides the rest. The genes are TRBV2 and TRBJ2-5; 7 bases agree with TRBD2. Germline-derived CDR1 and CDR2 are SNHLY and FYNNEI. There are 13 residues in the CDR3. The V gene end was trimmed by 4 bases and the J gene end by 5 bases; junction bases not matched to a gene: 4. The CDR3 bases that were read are TGTGCCAGCAGTGCGAGCGGGGTGGAGACC. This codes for CASSASGVET. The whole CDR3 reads CASSASGVETQYF. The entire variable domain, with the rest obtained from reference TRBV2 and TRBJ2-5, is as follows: EPEVTQTPSHQVTQMGQEVILRCVPISNHLYFYWYRQILGQKVEFLVSFYNNEISEKSEIFDDQFSVERPDGSNFTLKIRSTKLEDSAMYFCASSASGVETQYFGPGTRLLVL.

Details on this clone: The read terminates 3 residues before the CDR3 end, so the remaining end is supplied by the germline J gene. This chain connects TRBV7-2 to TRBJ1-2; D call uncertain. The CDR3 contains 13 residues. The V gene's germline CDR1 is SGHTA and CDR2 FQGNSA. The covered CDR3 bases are TGTGCCAGCAGCCTCGGCGGGCGCCGCGAC. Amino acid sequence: CASSLGGRRD. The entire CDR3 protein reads CASSLGGRRDYTF.

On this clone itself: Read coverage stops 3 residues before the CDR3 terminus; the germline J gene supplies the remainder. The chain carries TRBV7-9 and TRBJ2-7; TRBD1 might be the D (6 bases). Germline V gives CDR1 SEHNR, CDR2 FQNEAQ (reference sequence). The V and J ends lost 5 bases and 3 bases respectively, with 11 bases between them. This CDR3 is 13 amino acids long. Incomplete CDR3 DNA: TGTGCCAGCAGCATAAGGGGGATCTACGAG. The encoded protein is CASSIRGIYE. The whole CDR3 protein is CASSIRGIYEQYF.

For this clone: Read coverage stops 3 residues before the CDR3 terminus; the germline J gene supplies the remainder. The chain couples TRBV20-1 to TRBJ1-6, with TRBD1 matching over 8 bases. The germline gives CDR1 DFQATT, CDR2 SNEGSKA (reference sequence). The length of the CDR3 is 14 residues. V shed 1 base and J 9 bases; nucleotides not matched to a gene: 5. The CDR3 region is CSARGGQEGSPLHF. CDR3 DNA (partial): TGCAGTGCTAGAGGGGGACAGGAGGGTTCACCC.

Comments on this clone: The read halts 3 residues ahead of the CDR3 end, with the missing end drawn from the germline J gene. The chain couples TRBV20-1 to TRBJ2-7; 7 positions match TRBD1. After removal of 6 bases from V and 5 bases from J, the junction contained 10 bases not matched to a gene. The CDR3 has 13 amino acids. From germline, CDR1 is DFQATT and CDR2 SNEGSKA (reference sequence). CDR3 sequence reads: CSAKQGTLHEQYF. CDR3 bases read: TGCAGTGCCAAACAGGGGACGCTCCACGAG.

CDR3 sequence reads: CASSSDVQVGYTF. Partial CDR3 DNA: TGTGCCAGCAGCTCGGACGTACAGGTGGGC. The rearrangement joins TRBV12-3 or TRBV12-4 to TRBJ1-2; weak D call: TRBD1 (5 bases). The missing CDR3 end, 3 residues past where the read stops, is filled in from the germline J gene. The CDR3 is 13 residues long.

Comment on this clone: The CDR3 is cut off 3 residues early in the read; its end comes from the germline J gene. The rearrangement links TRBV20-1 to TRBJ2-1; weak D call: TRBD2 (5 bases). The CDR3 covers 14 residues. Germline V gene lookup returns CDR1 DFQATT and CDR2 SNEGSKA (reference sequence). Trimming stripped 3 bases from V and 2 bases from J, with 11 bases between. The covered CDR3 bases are TGCAGTGCTAGTACCGGGGAGACCTACAATGAG. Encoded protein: CSASTGETYNE. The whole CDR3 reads CSASTGETYNEQFF.

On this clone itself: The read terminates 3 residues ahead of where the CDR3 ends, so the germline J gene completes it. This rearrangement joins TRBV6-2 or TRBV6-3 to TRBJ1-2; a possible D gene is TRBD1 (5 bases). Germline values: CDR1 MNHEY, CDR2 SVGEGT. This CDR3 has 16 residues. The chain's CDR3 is CASSSRLAGVGDTYTF. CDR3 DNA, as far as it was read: TGTGCCAGCAGTTCACGACTAGCGGGGGTTGGAGATACC.

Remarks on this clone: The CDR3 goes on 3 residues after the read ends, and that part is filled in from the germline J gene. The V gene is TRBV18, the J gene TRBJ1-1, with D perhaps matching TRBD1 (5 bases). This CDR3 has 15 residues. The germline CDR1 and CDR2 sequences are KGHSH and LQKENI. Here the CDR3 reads CASSAGTSGQETAFF. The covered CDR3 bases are TGTGCCAGCTCAGCTGGGACTAGCGGACAAGAGACA.

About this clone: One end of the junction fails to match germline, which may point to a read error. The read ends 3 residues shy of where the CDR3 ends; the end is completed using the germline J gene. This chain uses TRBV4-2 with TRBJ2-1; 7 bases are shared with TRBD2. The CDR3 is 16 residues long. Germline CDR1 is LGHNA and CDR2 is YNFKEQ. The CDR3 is CASSQEASGSYNEQFF. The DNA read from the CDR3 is TGCGCCAGCAGCCAAGAGGCTAGCGGCTCCTACAATGAG.

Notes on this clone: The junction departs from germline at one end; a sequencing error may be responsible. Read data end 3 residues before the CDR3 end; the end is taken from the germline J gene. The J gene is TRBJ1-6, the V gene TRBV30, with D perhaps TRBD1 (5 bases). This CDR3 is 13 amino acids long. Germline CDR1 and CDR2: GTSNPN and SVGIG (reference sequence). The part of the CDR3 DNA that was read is TGTGCCTCGAGTCCAGGGATGAATTCACCC. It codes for CASSPGMNSP. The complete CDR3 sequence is CASSPGMNSPLHF.

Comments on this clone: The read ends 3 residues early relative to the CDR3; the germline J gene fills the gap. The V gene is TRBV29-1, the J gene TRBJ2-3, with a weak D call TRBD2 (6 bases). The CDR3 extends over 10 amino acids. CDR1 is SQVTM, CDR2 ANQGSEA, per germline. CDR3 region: CSGGDSAQYF. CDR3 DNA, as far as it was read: TGCAGCGGGGGGGACTCGGCG.

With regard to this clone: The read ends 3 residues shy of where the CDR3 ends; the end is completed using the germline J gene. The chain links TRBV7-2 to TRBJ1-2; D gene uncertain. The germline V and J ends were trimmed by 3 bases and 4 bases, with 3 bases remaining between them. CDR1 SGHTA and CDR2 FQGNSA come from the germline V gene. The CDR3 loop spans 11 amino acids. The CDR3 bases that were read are TGTGCCAGCAGCTTCCTCTATGGC. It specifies CASSFLYG. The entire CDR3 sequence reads CASSFLYGYTF.

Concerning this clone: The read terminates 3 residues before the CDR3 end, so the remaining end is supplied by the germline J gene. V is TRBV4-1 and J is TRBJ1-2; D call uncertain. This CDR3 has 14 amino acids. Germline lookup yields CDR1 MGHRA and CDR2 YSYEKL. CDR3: CASSQGGLEETYTF. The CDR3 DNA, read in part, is TGCGCCAGCAGCCAAGGCGGACTAGAAGAGACC.

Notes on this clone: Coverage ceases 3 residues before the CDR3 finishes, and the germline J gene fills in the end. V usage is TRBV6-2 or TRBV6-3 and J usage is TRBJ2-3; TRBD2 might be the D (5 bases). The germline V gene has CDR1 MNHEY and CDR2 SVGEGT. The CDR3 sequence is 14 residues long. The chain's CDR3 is CASSFEGRRQPQYF. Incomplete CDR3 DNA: TGTGCCAGCAGTTTTGAGGGCCGCCGGCAGCCG.

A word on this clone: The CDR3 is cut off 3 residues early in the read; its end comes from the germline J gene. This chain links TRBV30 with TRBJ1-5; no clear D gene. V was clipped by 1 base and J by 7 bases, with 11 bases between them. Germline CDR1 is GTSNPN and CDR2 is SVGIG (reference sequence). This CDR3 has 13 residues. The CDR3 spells CAWSDGVRQPQHF. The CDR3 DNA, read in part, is TGTGCCTGGAGTGACGGGGTCAGACAGCCC.

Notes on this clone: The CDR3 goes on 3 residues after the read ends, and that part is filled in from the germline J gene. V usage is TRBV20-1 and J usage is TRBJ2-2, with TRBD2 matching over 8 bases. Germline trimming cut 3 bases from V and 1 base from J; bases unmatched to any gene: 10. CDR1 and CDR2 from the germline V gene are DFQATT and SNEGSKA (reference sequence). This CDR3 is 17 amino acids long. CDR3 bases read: TGCAGTGCTAGTTCTTCTCTGGGACTAGTGAACACCGGGGAG. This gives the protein CSASSSLGLVNTGE. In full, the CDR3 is CSASSSLGLVNTGELFF.

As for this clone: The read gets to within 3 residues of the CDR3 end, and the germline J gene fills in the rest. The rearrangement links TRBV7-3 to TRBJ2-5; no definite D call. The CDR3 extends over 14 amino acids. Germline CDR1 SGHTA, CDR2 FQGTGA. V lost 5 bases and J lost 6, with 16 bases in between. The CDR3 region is CASSPDQLVKTQYF. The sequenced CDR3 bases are TGTGCCAGCAGCCCCGATCAGTTGGTGAAGACC.

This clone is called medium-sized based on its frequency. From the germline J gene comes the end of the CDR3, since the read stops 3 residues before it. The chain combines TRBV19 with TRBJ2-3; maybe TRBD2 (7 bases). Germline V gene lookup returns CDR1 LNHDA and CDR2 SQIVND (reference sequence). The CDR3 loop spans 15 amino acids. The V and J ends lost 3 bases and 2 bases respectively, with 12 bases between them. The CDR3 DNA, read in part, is TGTGCCAGTAGTATCTCGGGGGGCCCCACAGATACG. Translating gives CASSISGGPTDT. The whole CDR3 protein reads CASSISGGPTDTQYF.

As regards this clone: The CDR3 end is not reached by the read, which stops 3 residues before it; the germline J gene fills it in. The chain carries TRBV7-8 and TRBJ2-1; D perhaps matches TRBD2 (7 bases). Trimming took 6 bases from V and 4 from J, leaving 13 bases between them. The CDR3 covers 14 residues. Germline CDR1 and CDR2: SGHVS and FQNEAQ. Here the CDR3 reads CASRFAGAYNEQFF. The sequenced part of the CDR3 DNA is TGTGCCAGCAGGTTTGCGGGGGCTTACAATGAG.

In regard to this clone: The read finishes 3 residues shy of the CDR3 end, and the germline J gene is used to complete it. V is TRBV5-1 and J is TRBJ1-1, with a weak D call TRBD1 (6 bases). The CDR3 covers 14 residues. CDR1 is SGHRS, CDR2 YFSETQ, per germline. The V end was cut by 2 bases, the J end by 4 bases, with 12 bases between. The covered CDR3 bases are TGCGCCAGCAGCTTCCAGGGGAGGGGCACTGAA. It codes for CASSFQGRGTE. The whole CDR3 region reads CASSFQGRGTEAFF.

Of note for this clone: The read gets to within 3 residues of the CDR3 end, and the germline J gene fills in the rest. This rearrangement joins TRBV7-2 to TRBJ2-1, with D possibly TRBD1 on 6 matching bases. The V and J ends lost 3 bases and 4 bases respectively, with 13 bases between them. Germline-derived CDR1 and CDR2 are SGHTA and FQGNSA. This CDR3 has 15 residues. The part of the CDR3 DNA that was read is TGTGCCAGCAGCTTGCTCTGGGGGCGGTACAATGAG. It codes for CASSLLWGRYNE. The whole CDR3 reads CASSLLWGRYNEQFF.

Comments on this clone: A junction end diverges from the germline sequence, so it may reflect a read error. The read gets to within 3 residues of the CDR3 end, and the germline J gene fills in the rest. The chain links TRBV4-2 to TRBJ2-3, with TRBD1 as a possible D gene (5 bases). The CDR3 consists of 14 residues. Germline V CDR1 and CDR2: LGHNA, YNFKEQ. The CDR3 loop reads CASSQESTWGTQYF. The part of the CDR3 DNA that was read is TGCGCCAGCAGCCAGGAATCGACCTGGGGCACG.

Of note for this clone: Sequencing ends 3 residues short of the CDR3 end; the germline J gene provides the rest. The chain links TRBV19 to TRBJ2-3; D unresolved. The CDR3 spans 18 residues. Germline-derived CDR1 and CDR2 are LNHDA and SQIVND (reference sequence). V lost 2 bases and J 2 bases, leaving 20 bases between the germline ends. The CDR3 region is CASSIRGWPGSDTDTQYF. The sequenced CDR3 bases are TGTGCCAGTAGTATACGCGGCTGGCCTGGATCTGACACAGATACG.

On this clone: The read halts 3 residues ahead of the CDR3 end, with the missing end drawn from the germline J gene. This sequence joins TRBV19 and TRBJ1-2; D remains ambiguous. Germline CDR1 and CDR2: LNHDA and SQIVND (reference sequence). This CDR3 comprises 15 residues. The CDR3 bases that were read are TGTGCCAGTAGTATTATGTTAAGCGGATCTAACATC. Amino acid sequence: CASSIMLSGSNI. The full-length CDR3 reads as CASSIMLSGSNIYTF.

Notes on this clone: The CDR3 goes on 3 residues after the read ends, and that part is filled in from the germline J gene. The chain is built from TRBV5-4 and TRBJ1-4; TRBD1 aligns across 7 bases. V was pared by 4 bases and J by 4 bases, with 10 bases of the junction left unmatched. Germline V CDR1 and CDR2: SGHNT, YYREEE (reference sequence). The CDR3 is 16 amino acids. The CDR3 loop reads CASSVKTGQNNEKLFF. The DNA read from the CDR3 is TGTGCCAGCAGCGTTAAGACGGGACAGAATAATGAAAAA.

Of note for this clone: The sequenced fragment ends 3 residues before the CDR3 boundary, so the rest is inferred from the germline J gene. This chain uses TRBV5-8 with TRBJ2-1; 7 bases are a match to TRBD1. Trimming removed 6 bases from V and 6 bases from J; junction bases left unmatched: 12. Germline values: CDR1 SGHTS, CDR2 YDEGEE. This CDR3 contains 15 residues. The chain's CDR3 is CASNETGAMPNEQFF. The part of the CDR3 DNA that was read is TGTGCCAGCAACGAAACAGGGGCCATGCCCAATGAG.

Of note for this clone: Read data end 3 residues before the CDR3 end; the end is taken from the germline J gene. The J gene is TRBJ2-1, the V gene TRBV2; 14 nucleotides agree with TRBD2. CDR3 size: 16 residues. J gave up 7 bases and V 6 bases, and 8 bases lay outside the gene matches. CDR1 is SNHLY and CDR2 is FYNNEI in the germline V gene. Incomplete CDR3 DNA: TGTGCCAGCAGGAGACTAGCGGGGGGGCAGAAGAATGAG. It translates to CASRRLAGGQKNE. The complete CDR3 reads CASRRLAGGQKNEQFF.